Each of the 22 T cell receptor beta chains below was sequenced from the same sample in a study of T-cell reconstitution after alpha-beta-depleted transplantation in children. Preparation of the TCRbeta library involved a method that used unique molecular identifiers. One entry per CDR3 protein, called by TCRdb with MiXCR from the PCR reads. The sample yields a few hundred thousand distinct CDR3 sequences, roughly a tenth seen once. Sequencing was performed on PBMCs, taken before TCRalphabeta/CD19-depleted stem cell transplant. These receptors all stem from a child under two years old with acute myeloid leukemia, due to receive a stem cell transplant.

This clonotype was found many times. This chain uses TRBV29-1 with TRBJ1-6; possible D gene TRBD1, 5 bases. V was cut by 6 bases and J by 6 bases, with 12 bases left in between. Germline CDR1 and CDR2: SQVTM and ANQGSEA. The CDR3 consists of 13 residues. The CDR3 sequence is CSVLLTVNSPLHF. The CDR3 nucleotides are TGCAGCGTCCTACTGACAGTTAATTCACCCCTCCACTTT.

This clonotype was recorded many times. V is TRBV11-2 and J is TRBJ1-5, with 9 bases lining up with TRBD1. With V trimmed by 5 bases and J by 0 bases, 8 bases remained unmatched. Germline-derived CDR1 and CDR2 are SGHAT and FQNNGV. The CDR3 has 17 amino acids. The CDR3 DNA reads as TGTGCCAGCAGCCCCCGGACAGGGGCCTATAGCAATCAGCCCCAGCATTTT. Protein: CASSPRTGAYSNQPQHF.

This clonotype came up many times. This rearrangement joins TRBV7-9 to TRBJ2-1; perhaps TRBD2 as D (6 bases). Germline CDR1 reads SEHNR; CDR2 reads FQNEAQ (reference sequence). This CDR3 has 17 amino acids. Trimming cost V 6 bases and J 1 base, with 19 bases left between them. The CDR3 loop reads CASSSRGGIGSYNEQFF. As DNA, the CDR3 is TGTGCCAGCAGTTCGAGAGGCGGGATAGGGTCCTACAATGAGCAGTTCTTC.

There are many counts of this clonotype. The chain links TRBV4-1 to TRBJ1-2; TRBD1 agrees at 8 bases. V was pared by 4 bases and J by 4 bases, with 11 bases of the junction left unmatched. The CDR3 is made up of 16 amino acids. Germline V lookup: CDR1 MGHRA, CDR2 YSYEKL. The CDR3 region has the DNA TGCGCCAGCAGCCTTATCGGACAGGGAAGCGTCTATGGCTACACCTTC. It yields the protein CASSLIGQGSVYGYTF.

As for this clonotype: A much bigger clone sits one base away, suggesting this may be a read error. The rearrangement links TRBV18 to TRBJ1-5; TRBD1 agrees at 8 bases. The germline gives CDR1 KGHSH, CDR2 LQKENI. Trimming cost V 3 bases and J 3 bases; bases outside gene matches: 4. CDR3 length: 15 amino acids. CDR3 bases: TGTGCCAGCTCACCTATGACAGGGGTCAATCAGCCCCAGCATTTT. Translating gives CASSPMTGVNQPQHF.

This clonotype came up many times. The J gene is TRBJ2-5, the V gene TRBV5-1; TRBD2 matches 9 bases. The V gene end was trimmed by 2 bases and the J gene end by 2 bases; junction bases not matched to a gene: 1. This CDR3 has 14 amino acids. The germline gives CDR1 SGHRS, CDR2 YFSETQ. In DNA, the CDR3 is TGCGCCAGCAGCTTTACTAGCGGGCAAGAGACCCAGTACTTC. Protein product: CASSFTSGQETQYF.

In this sample, this clonotype turned up many times. This chain links TRBV18 with TRBJ1-1; a possible D gene is TRBD1 (5 bases). This CDR3 has 20 residues. V was pared by 2 bases and J by 1 base, with 26 bases between. Per germline, CDR1 KGHSH and CDR2 LQKENI. CDR3 sequence reads: CASSPIGTGWEGVGNTEAFF. The CDR3 DNA follows: TGTGCCAGCTCACCAATTGGAACAGGTTGGGAGGGCGTCGGGAACACTGAAGCTTTCTTT.

This clonotype was seen repeatedly, ten times or more. The V call is TRBV20-1, the J call TRBJ1-3, with 10 bases aligning to TRBD1. V lost 6 bases, J lost 2 bases, and 7 bases stayed unmatched. The germline CDR1 and CDR2 sequences are DFQATT and SNEGSKA (reference sequence). This CDR3 has 15 amino acids. As DNA, the CDR3 is TGCAGTGCCCGACCGGGACAGGGGCCTGGAAACACCATATATTTT. Amino acid sequence: CSARPGQGPGNTIYF.

As for this clonotype: A read error may be the cause here, since a much bigger clone is one base away. The rearrangement joins TRBV5-5 to TRBJ2-7, with no clear D. CDR3 length: 14 amino acids. Germline CDR1 SGHKS, CDR2 YYEKEE (reference sequence). The CDR3 reads CAGSLLTETYEQYF. CDR3 bases: TGTGCCGGCAGCCTCCTCACAGAGACCTACGAGCAGTACTTC.

Note on this clonotype: With a much larger clone just one base away, this may be a read error. This chain links TRBV29-1 with TRBJ2-3, with D tentatively TRBD1 (6 bases). Trimming removed 2 bases at V and 5 bases at J, with 14 bases between. The germline V gene has CDR1 SQVTM and CDR2 ANQGSEA. The CDR3 contains 14 residues. The CDR3 protein is CSVEQSGVVDTQYF. For the CDR3, the DNA is TGCAGCGTTGAACAGTCAGGGGTAGTAGATACGCAGTATTTT.

This clonotype came up a few times. V usage is TRBV18 and J usage is TRBJ2-1; D ambiguous. Germline CDR1 and CDR2: KGHSH and LQKENI. Trimming removed 3 bases at V and 3 bases at J, with 9 bases between. The CDR3 is 14 residues long. The CDR3 bases are TGTGCCAGCTCACCGGCCGACGGCTACAATGAGCAGTTCTTC. As protein: CASSPADGYNEQFF. Variable domain in full (rest from reference TRBV18 and TRBJ2-1): NAGVMQNPRHLVRRRGQEARLRCSPMKGHSHVYWYRQLPEEGLKFMVYLQKENIIDESGMPKERFSAEFPKEGPSILRIQQVVRGDSAAYFCASSPADGYNEQFFGPGTRLTVL.

This clonotype was seen many times. The V and J genes are TRBV7-2 and TRBJ2-7; 12 nucleotides align to TRBD2. Germline V gene lookup returns CDR1 SGHTA and CDR2 FQGNSA. The CDR3 is 15 residues long. After removal of 3 bases from V and 0 bases from J, the junction contained 0 bases not matched to a gene. The CDR3 spells CASSLTSGSSYEQYF. The CDR3 bases are TGTGCCAGCAGCTTGACTAGCGGGAGCTCCTACGAGCAGTACTTC.

This clonotype was seen ten or more times. This chain joins TRBV24-1 and TRBJ1-2; tentative D call: TRBD1 (5 bases). The CDR3 extends over 18 amino acids. V gave up 3 bases and J gave up 0 bases, with 19 bases separating them. Germline V gives CDR1 KGHDR, CDR2 SFDVKD. The CDR3: CATSDRFGWGGANYGYTF. The CDR3 region has the DNA TGTGCCACCAGTGATCGCTTTGGCTGGGGGGGAGCTAACTATGGCTACACCTTC.

This clonotype occurred many times. V is TRBV5-6 and J is TRBJ2-1, with D possibly matching TRBD1 (7 bases). Trimming took off 6 bases at V and 8 bases at J, with 15 bases between the two ends. The CDR3 contains 13 residues. Germline CDR1 reads SGHDT; CDR2 reads YYEEEE. Here the CDR3 reads CASTTRGPHEQFF. CDR3 nucleotides: TGTGCCAGCACGACTAGGGGGCCACATGAGCAGTTCTTC. The entire variable domain, with the rest obtained from reference TRBV5-6 and TRBJ2-1, is as follows: DAGVTQSPTHLIKTRGQQVTLRCSPKSGHDTVSWYQQALGQGPQFIFQYYEEEERQRGNFPDRFSGHQFPNYSSELNVNALLLGDSALYLCASTTRGPHEQFFGPGTRLTVL.

This clonotype was counted ten times or more. V usage is TRBV5-1 and J usage is TRBJ2-2, with D hard to call. The germline gives CDR1 SGHRS, CDR2 YFSETQ. Trimming took off 0 bases at V and 0 bases at J, with 9 bases between the two ends. The CDR3 contains 16 residues. The CDR3 DNA reads as TGCGCCAGCAGCTTGGACAGAATTACGAACACCGGGGAGCTGTTTTTT. It specifies CASSLDRITNTGELFF.

Ten or more counts support this clonotype. V gene TRBV7-2 combines with J gene TRBJ2-1; D is unclear. Germline assignment: CDR1 SGHTA and CDR2 FQGNSA. CDR3 length: 15 amino acids. V lost 6 bases and J 0 bases, leaving 12 bases between the germline ends. The CDR3 nucleotides read TGTGCCAGCAGGATAACGGCCAGCTCCTACAATGAGCAGTTCTTC. Amino acid sequence: CASRITASSYNEQFF.

This clonotype was detected many times. The rearrangement uses TRBV6-1 and TRBJ2-3; 12 positions agree with TRBD2. The CDR3 has 16 amino acids. The ends lost 2 bases at V and 2 bases at J; junction bases unmatched: 2. Per the germline V gene, CDR1 is MNHNS and CDR2 is SASEGT. The CDR3 here is CASSELAGGITDTQYF. As DNA, the CDR3 is TGTGCCAGCAGTGAACTAGCGGGAGGGATCACAGATACGCAGTATTTT.

This clonotype was recorded at least ten times. V is TRBV20-1 and J is TRBJ2-3; no definite D call. Trimming pared 6 bases from V and 8 bases from J, leaving 9 bases between. CDR1 and CDR2 (germline): DFQATT, SNEGSKA (reference sequence). The CDR3 loop spans 10 amino acids. CDR3 coding DNA: TGCAGTGCGTCATTAGGTACGCAGTATTTT. It encodes CSASLGTQYF.

This clonotype was found many times. V and J are TRBV21-1 and TRBJ1-1; whether TRBD1, the table's D call, matches the DNA was not checked. TRBV21-1 is given as a pseudogene. The CDR3 loop spans 13 amino acids. Written as DNA, the CDR3 is TGTGCCAGCAGCTCAGCCCTGGGGACTGAAGCTTTCTTT. Its protein product is CASSSALGTEAFF.

This clonotype appeared many times. The CDR3 DNA sequence: TGCAGTGCTAGAGAAGGTGGGGGCACTGAAGCTTTCTTT. This translates into CSAREGGGTEAFF. The chain joins TRBV20-1 to TRBJ1-1; possible D gene TRBD1, 5 bases. CDR3 length equals 13 residues. Trimming removed 0 bases from V and 4 bases from J, with 9 bases in between. Germline V lookup: CDR1 DFQATT, CDR2 SNEGSKA (reference sequence).

This clonotype was observed many times. The rearrangement joins TRBV20-1 to TRBJ1-2, with TRBD1 as a possible D gene (6 bases). The CDR3 runs to 12 residues. Germline lookup yields CDR1 DFQATT and CDR2 SNEGSKA (reference sequence). V was pared by 6 bases and J by 12 bases, with 20 bases between. This chain's CDR3 is CSALRGGAPNTF. CDR3 coding DNA: TGCAGTGCCTTACGGGGGGGCGCTCCTAACACCTTC.

This clonotype was recorded many times. The genes are TRBV4-3 and TRBJ2-2; D is unresolved. The V gene's germline CDR1 is LGHNA and CDR2 YSLEER. The CDR3 consists of 15 residues. V was trimmed by 0 bases and J by 6 bases, leaving 11 bases between them. CDR3: CASSQDSSGAGELFF. In DNA form, the CDR3 reads TGCGCCAGCAGCCAAGATTCCTCTGGGGCCGGGGAGCTGTTTTTT.